These 5 T cell receptor beta chains originate from one sample sequenced in a study of T-cell reconstitution after alpha-beta-depleted transplantation in children. Preparation of the TCRbeta library involved a method that used unique molecular identifiers. Each CDR3 protein is one row after TCRdb ran MiXCR on the PCR reads. The table shows approximately 980,000 distinct CDR3 sequences, with 25% to 30% occurring only once. This specimen was PBMCs, mostly from graft donor cells, taken 360 days after TCRalphabeta/CD19-depleted stem cell transplant. The receptor set was obtained from a boy younger than two who had a stem cell transplant for SCID, so the T cells may come from the graft donor.

CDR3 residues: CASSHGQGQVYGYTF. CDR3 DNA sequence: TGCGCCAGCAGCCACGGACAGGGACAAGTCTATGGCTACACCTTC. V usage is TRBV4-1 and J usage is TRBJ1-2; 8 bases are shared with TRBD1. The CDR3 is made up of 15 amino acids. The ends lost 3 bases at V and 4 bases at J; junction bases unmatched: 7. Germline CDR1 reads MGHRA; CDR2 reads YSYEKL.

This clonotype was seen a handful of times. The genes are TRBV12-3 or TRBV12-4 and TRBJ2-1; 8 positions match TRBD1. V dropped 3 bases and J dropped 4; count of bases not matched to a gene: 5. The CDR3 covers 15 residues. The CDR3 DNA reads TGTGCCAGCAGTTTTTGGACAGGGCAATACAATGAGCAGTTCTTC. Protein: CASSFWTGQYNEQFF.

This clonotype has just a few counts. This chain links TRBV25-1 with TRBJ2-2; D gene uncertain. Trimming pared 4 bases from V and 3 bases from J, leaving 6 bases between. Germline CDR1 and CDR2: MGHDK and SYGVNS. CDR3 length: 13 amino acids. The CDR3 DNA is TGTGCCAGCAGTGCTTCCTACACCGGGGAGCTGTTTTTT. This encodes CASSASYTGELFF.

CDR3 DNA sequence: TGTGCCAGTGAAAGAAAATTTAGGAACACCGGGGAGCTGTTTTTT. This translates into CASERKFRNTGELFF. The J gene is TRBJ2-2, the V gene TRBV6-2 or TRBV6-3, with D unclear. Trimming took 9 bases from V and 1 from J, leaving 15 bases between them. Germline V lookup: CDR1 MNHEY, CDR2 SVGEGT. This CDR3 contains 15 residues.

J is TRBJ1-3 and V is TRBV18, with 7 nucleotides matching TRBD1. Germline lookup yields CDR1 KGHSH and CDR2 LQKENI. CDR3 length equals 14 residues. Unmatched junction bases numbered 4, after V lost 4 bases and J lost 4 bases. The CDR3 coding sequence is TGTGCCAGCTCACAGACGGGACAGGGAAACACCATATATTTT. It yields the protein CASSQTGQGNTIYF.